This TCR beta chain was sequenced for a study of blood T cell repertoires in COVID-19. Study context: COVID-19 samples from acute and convalescent phases originated in the United States, Italy and Spain. The analysed material was cDNA or gDNA that came from T cells, B-cell-depleted T cells, or PBMCs.

Authors' data handling: Researchers report that nucleated cell counts were estimated from reference gene primer amplification. Here immunoSEQ multiplex PCR was the method, and the copy in TCRdb shows in-frame clones only, minus some. V and J calls and clone size are copied from that table; D and trimming were computed from the DNA. Altogether a few hundred thousand clones are present, 80% to 90% being singletons, with the ten largest covering 10%. CDR1 and CDR2 from the germline V gene are SGHTA and FQGNSA. Trimming cost V 5 bases and J 0 bases; bases outside gene matches: 4. This CDR3 spans 14 amino acids.

This receptor was identified in an elderly woman with acute or convalescent COVID-19. Sequenced input: peripheral blood. This chain uses TRBV7-2 with TRBJ2-7; 7 bases line up with TRBD1. The CDR3 spells CASSRDRSSYEQYF. CDR3 DNA sequence: TGTGCCAGCAGCCGGGACAGAAGCTCCTACGAGCAGTACTTC.